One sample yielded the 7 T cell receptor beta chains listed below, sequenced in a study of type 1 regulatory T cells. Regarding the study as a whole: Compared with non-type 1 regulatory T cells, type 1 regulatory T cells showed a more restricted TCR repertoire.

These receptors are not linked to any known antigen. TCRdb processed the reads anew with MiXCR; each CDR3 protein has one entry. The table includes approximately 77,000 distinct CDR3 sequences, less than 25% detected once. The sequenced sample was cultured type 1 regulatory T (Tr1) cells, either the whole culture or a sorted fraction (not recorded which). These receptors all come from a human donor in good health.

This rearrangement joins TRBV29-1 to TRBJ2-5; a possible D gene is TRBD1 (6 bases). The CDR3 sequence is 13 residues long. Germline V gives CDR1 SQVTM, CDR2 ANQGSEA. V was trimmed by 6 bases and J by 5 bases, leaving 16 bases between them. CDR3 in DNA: TGCAGCGTCGACAGGATTGGTGGGGAGACCCAGTACTTC. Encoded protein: CSVDRIGGETQYF.

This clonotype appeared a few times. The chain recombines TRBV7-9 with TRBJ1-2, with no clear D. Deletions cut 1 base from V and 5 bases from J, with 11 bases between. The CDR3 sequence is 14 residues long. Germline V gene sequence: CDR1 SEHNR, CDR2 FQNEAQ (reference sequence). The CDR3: CASSLEEAVYGYTF. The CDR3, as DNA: TGTGCCAGCAGCTTAGAGGAGGCAGTTTATGGCTACACCTTC. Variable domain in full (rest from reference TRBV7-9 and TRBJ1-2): DTGVSQNPRHKITKRGQNVTFRCDPISEHNRLYWYRQTLGQGPEFLTYFQNEAQLEKSRLLSDRFSAERPKGSFSTLEIQRTEQGDSAMYLCASSLEEAVYGYTFGSGTRLTVV.

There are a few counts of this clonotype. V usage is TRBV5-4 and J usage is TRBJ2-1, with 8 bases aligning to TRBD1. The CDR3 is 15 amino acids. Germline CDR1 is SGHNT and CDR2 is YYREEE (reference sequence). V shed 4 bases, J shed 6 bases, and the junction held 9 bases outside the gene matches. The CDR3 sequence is CASSADRAGFNEQFF. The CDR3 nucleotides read TGTGCCAGCAGCGCGGACAGGGCAGGGTTCAATGAGCAGTTCTTC.

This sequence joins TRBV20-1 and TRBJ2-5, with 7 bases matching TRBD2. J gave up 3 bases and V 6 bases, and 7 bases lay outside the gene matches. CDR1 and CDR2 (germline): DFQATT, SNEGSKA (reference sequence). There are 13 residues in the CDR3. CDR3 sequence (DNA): TGCAGTGCCCCCACGGGAGGCGAAGAGACCCAGTACTTC. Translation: CSAPTGGEETQYF.

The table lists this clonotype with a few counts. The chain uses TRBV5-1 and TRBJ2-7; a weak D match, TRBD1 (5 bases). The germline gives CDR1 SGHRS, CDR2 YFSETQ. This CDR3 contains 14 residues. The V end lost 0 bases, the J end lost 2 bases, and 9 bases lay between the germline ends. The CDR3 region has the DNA TGCGCCAGCAGCTTGGCGACAGCTACCTACGAGCAGTACTTC. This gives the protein CASSLATATYEQYF.

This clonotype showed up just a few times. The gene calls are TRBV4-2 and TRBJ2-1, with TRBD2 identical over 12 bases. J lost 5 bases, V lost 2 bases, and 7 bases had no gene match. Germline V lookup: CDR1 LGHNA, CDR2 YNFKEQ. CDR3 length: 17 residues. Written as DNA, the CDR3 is TGTGCCAGCAGCCAAAGATTACTAGCGGGAGGAGACAATGAGCAGTTCTTC. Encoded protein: CASSQRLLAGGDNEQFF.

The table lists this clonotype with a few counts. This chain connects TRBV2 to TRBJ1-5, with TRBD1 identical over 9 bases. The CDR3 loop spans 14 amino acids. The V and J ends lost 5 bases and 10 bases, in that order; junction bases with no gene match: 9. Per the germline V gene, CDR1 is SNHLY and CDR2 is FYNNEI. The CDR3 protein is CASSKGDRASPQHF. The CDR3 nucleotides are TGTGCCAGCAGTAAGGGGGACAGGGCTTCACCCCAGCATTTT.